What follows are 28 T cell receptor beta chains derived from one specimen sequenced in a study of cytomegalovirus exposure and HLA in healthy donors. The PCR had 60 Vbeta and 13 Jbeta primers. This table comes from immunoSEQ multiplex PCR, and its TCRdb copy is limited to in-frame clones, with some not included. The sample has 150,000 to 200,000 clones, 70% to 90% seen once; the top ten hold 4.8%. Sequenced sample: PBMCs. The receptors originated from a girl between 10 and 17 years old in good health and CMV-seropositive.

The chain has TRBV4-1 and TRBJ1-1; possible D gene TRBD1, 5 bases. The CDR3 is made up of 16 amino acids. Germline V gene sequence: CDR1 MGHRA, CDR2 YSYEKL. V lost 2 bases, J lost 0 bases, and 13 bases lay in between. The CDR3 sequence is CASSQRGEGMNTEAFF. The CDR3 DNA reads as TGCGCCAGCAGCCAACGGGGGGAAGGGATGAACACTGAAGCTTTCTTT.

The chain recombines TRBV6-1 with TRBJ1-5; unclear D gene. The CDR3 has 16 residues. Germline CDR1 reads MNHNS; CDR2 reads SASEGT. The germline V and J ends were trimmed by 4 bases and 9 bases, with 22 bases remaining between them. The CDR3 coding sequence is TGTGCCAGCAGTGTCGTTGGAAGACTACAATTTTTGCCCCAGCATTTT. Its translation: CASSVVGRLQFLPQHF.

This chain connects TRBV5-6 to TRBJ2-5; 7 positions match TRBD1. The closer fit of TRBJ2-7 to the DNA end suggests the J call may be wrong. The CDR3 loop spans 12 amino acids. Germline CDR1 is SGHDT and CDR2 is YYEEEE. CDR3 amino acids: CASSQTGNEQYF. In DNA, the CDR3 is TGTGCCAGCAGCCAGACAGGGAACGAGCAGTACTTC.

The V and J genes are TRBV6-5 and TRBJ2-1; weak D call: TRBD2 (7 bases). This CDR3 has 15 amino acids. Germline V gives CDR1 MNHEY, CDR2 SVGAGI. V dropped 1 base and J dropped 7 bases, with 14 bases sitting between them. In nucleotides, the CDR3 is TGTGCCAGCAGTTACTATGGCGGGGGCCAAAATGAGCAGTTCTTC. This encodes CASSYYGGGQNEQFF.

The V call is TRBV5-4, the J call TRBJ2-7; possibly TRBD1 for D (6 bases). Trimming took 2 bases from V and 5 from J, leaving 11 bases between them. The CDR3 is 13 residues long. CDR1 and CDR2 (germline): SGHNT, YYREEE (reference sequence). The CDR3 spells CASSFDPGDEQYF. DNA of the CDR3: TGTGCCAGCAGCTTCGACCCAGGGGACGAGCAGTACTTC. The complete variable domain, with remaining parts taken from reference TRBV5-4 and TRBJ2-7, reads ETGVTQSPTHLIKTRGQQVTLRCSSQSGHNTVSWYQQALGQGPQFIFQYYREEENGRGNFPPRFSGLQFPNYSSELNVNALELDDSALYLCASSFDPGDEQYFGPGTRLTVT.

Only one count was recorded for this clone. The rearrangement links TRBV30 to TRBJ1-6, with D possibly TRBD1 on 6 matching bases. Trimming removed 5 bases at V and 7 bases at J, with 9 bases between. The CDR3 extends over 12 amino acids. Germline values: CDR1 GTSNPN, CDR2 SVGIG (reference sequence). The CDR3 nucleotides read TGTGCCTGGGCTACAGGGAATTCACCCCTCCACTTT. Amino acid sequence: CAWATGNSPLHF.

The chain is built from TRBV9 and TRBJ2-3, with 8 bases lining up with TRBD2. The CDR3 runs 14 residues. Trimming removed 3 bases from V and 6 bases from J; junction bases left unmatched: 6. Germline loops: CDR1 SGDLS, CDR2 YYNGEE. This CDR3 is CASSGAGGRDTQYF. Written as DNA, the CDR3 is TGTGCCAGCAGCGGGGCGGGGGGTCGGGATACGCAGTATTTT.

As regards this clone: One junction end disagrees with the germline gene, perhaps due to a read error. The gene calls are TRBV5-6 and TRBJ2-4; 12 nucleotides align to TRBD1. The CDR3 covers 16 residues. Germline V gene data show CDR1 as SGHDT and CDR2 as YYEEEE. DNA for the CDR3: TGTGCCAGCAGCGGCCGGGACAGGGGGCTGAAAAACAGTCAGTACTTC. This gives the protein CASSGRDRGLKNSQYF.

The chain carries TRBV5-1 and TRBJ2-7, with TRBD1 matching over 10 bases. The CDR3 sequence is 15 residues long. CDR1 and CDR2 from the germline V gene are SGHRS and YFSETQ. After removal of 3 bases from V and 5 bases from J, the junction contained 8 bases not matched to a gene. CDR3 coding DNA: TGCGCCAGCAGCTCAACCGGGACAGGGGTCAACGAGCAGTACTTC. This sequence encodes CASSSTGTGVNEQYF.

The CDR3 DNA follows: TGCAGTGCTAGAGGAGATGATACGCAGTATTTT. This gives the protein CSARGDDTQYF. V and J are TRBV20-1 and TRBJ2-3; D not resolved. V gave up 1 base and J gave up 6 bases, with 5 bases separating them. This CDR3 has 11 residues. From germline, CDR1 is DFQATT and CDR2 SNEGSKA (reference sequence).

The rearrangement links TRBV19 to TRBJ2-1; 10 bases fit TRBD2. Germline CDR1 and CDR2: LNHDA and SQIVND (reference sequence). CDR3 size: 16 residues. After removal of 3 bases from V and 4 bases from J, the junction contained 6 bases not matched to a gene. Written as DNA, the CDR3 is TGTGCCAGTAGTATTTGGCTAGCGGGAGTTTACAATGAGCAGTTCTTC. Protein product: CASSIWLAGVYNEQFF.

In this sample, this clone turned up a few times. This rearrangement joins TRBV9 to TRBJ1-1, with 9 bases aligning to TRBD1. The germline gives CDR1 SGDLS, CDR2 YYNGEE. The trim removed 4 bases at V and 7 bases at J, leaving 14 bases unmatched. This CDR3 is built from 16 residues. CDR3 DNA sequence: TGTGCCAGCAGCTCAACGAGGGGACAGGGCCCCTTTGAAGCTTTCTTT. Protein: CASSSTRGQGPFEAFF. Combining the CDR3 with reference TRBV9 and TRBJ1-1 gives the whole variable domain DSGVTQTPKHLITATGQRVTLRCSPRSGDLSVYWYQQSLDQGLQFLIQYYNGEERAKGNILERFSAQQFPDLHSELNLSSLELGDSALYFCASSSTRGQGPFEAFFGQGTRLTVV.

Written as DNA, the CDR3 is TGTGCCAGCTCACCAAAAAGGGACACCTTCTATGGCTACACCTTC. This sequence encodes CASSPKRDTFYGYTF. The rearrangement links TRBV18 to TRBJ1-2; possible D gene TRBD1, 6 bases. Looked up from germline, CDR1 is KGHSH and CDR2 is LQKENI. V lost 2 bases to trimming and J lost 4 bases, with 14 bases between them. CDR3 size: 15 residues.

The chain couples TRBV6-5 to TRBJ1-1; D unclear. CDR3 length equals 12 residues. Looked up from germline, CDR1 is MNHEY and CDR2 is SVGAGI. V lost 6 bases, J lost 4 bases, and 9 bases lay in between. CDR3 coding DNA: TGTGCCAGCAGACCAGAGGGCACTGAAGCTTTCTTT. Protein sequence: CASRPEGTEAFF.

Concerning this clone itself: Other DNA sequences in the same sample also yield this CDR3. This chain joins TRBV9 and TRBJ1-2; a weak D match, TRBD1 (6 bases). Trimming took off 0 bases at V and 3 bases at J, with 9 bases between the two ends. In germline, CDR1 is SGDLS, CDR2 YYNGEE. The CDR3 consists of 14 residues. The CDR3 coding sequence is TGTGCCAGCAGCGTAGTGGCAGGGGACTATGGCTACACCTTC. Protein sequence: CASSVVAGDYGYTF.

This chain joins TRBV7-3 and TRBJ1-1, with D hard to call. This CDR3 contains 14 residues. Trimming stripped 0 bases from V and 0 bases from J, with 5 bases between. Per germline, CDR1 SGHTA and CDR2 FQGTGA. CDR3 DNA: TGTGCCAGCAGCTTAACGAGGCTGAACACTGAAGCTTTCTTT. The encoded protein is CASSLTRLNTEAFF. Full variable domain (missing parts from reference TRBV7-3 and TRBJ1-1): GAGVSQTPSNKVTEKGKYVELRCDPISGHTALYWYRQSLGQGPEFLIYFQGTGAADDSGLPNDRFFAVRPEGSVSTLKIQRTERGDSAVYLCASSLTRLNTEAFFGQGTRLTVV.

V is TRBV7-2 and J is TRBJ2-1; D possibly corresponds to TRBD2 (5 bases). The CDR3 consists of 14 residues. CDR1 and CDR2 (germline): SGHTA, FQGNSA. Trimming shortened V by 5 bases and J by 0 bases, and 8 bases separated the two germline ends. The CDR3 reads CASSDRGSYNEQFF. The CDR3 bases are TGTGCCAGCAGCGACCGGGGCTCCTACAATGAGCAGTTCTTC.

The gene calls are TRBV27 and TRBJ2-1, with D possibly TRBD2 on 5 matching bases. The CDR3 runs to 14 residues. CDR1 is MNHEY, CDR2 SMNVEV, per germline (reference sequence). V dropped 5 bases and J dropped 7 bases, with 15 bases sitting between them. The CDR3 DNA reads TGTGCCAGCAGTCAAGGTACTTGGAGGAATGAGCAGTTCTTC. It yields the protein CASSQGTWRNEQFF.

The rearrangement joins TRBV5-1 to TRBJ1-1; TRBD1 might be the D (6 bases). The V gene's germline CDR1 is SGHRS and CDR2 YFSETQ. The CDR3 length is 15 residues. V was shortened by 4 bases and J by 0 bases, with 13 bases between the two germline ends. CDR3 protein: CASSPGHPMNTEAFF. In nucleotides, the CDR3 is TGCGCCAGCAGCCCGGGACATCCCATGAACACTGAAGCTTTCTTT.

V and J are TRBV9 and TRBJ1-5; D ambiguous. Germline-derived CDR1 and CDR2 are SGDLS and YYNGEE. With 4 bases removed from V and 3 bases from J, the gap between germline ends came to 8 bases. The length of the CDR3 is 13 residues. Here the CDR3 reads CASSLNINQPQHF. CDR3 DNA sequence: TGTGCCAGCAGCCTTAACATCAATCAGCCCCAGCATTTT.

CDR3 coding DNA: TGTGCCAGCAGTGAAGCGCCCATATGGGAGGTTCTGAACACTGAAGCTTTCTTT. It translates to CASSEAPIWEVLNTEAFF. The rearrangement joins TRBV6-1 to TRBJ1-1, with D hard to call. Deletions cut 0 bases from V and 0 bases from J, with 17 bases between. The length of the CDR3 is 18 residues. Germline V gene data show CDR1 as MNHNS and CDR2 as SASEGT.

The chain recombines TRBV30 with TRBJ2-7, with no clear D. Germline loops: CDR1 GTSNPN, CDR2 SVGIG (reference sequence). Trimming cost V 2 bases and J 1 base, with 6 bases left between them. CDR3 length equals 12 residues. DNA of the CDR3: TGTGCCTGGAGTCGGGTGTCCTACGAGCAGTACTTC. Translating it yields CAWSRVSYEQYF.

This chain connects TRBV28 to TRBJ1-1; D possibly corresponds to TRBD1 (6 bases). V lost 7 bases and J 5 bases, leaving 11 bases between the germline ends. CDR1 and CDR2 (germline): MDHEN, SYDVKM. The length of the CDR3 is 12 residues. CDR3: CASTRGSTEAFF. In DNA, the CDR3 is TGTGCCAGCACCAGGGGTTCGACTGAAGCTTTCTTT.

This clone was recorded only once. V gene TRBV2 combines with J gene TRBJ2-5, with 8 bases matching TRBD1. The CDR3 is 17 amino acids. Germline V gene sequence: CDR1 SNHLY, CDR2 FYNNEI. V lost 7 bases to trimming and J lost 4 bases; unmatched junction nucleotides: 17. CDR3: CASTRTYSRDRPETQYF. The CDR3 DNA sequence: TGTGCCAGCACCCGTACCTACTCTCGGGACAGGCCAGAGACCCAGTACTTC.

The chain recombines TRBV6-1 with TRBJ1-5; no clear D gene. This CDR3 region has 14 residues. Germline CDR1 MNHNS, CDR2 SASEGT. V lost 2 bases and J 9 bases, leaving 14 bases between the germline ends. CDR3 loop: CASSEMRREVPQHF. CDR3 nucleotide sequence: TGTGCCAGCAGTGAAATGAGGAGGGAGGTGCCCCAGCATTTT.

The chain recombines TRBV28 with TRBJ2-5; the match to TRBD2 covers 12 bases. The germline gives CDR1 MDHEN, CDR2 SYDVKM. The CDR3 length is 18 residues. V shed 2 bases, J shed 5 bases, and the junction held 12 bases outside the gene matches. The CDR3 loop is CASSLLAGGLSTGETQYF. For the CDR3, the DNA is TGTGCCAGCAGTTTACTAGCGGGGGGGTTAAGTACGGGGGAGACCCAGTACTTC.

This chain joins TRBV2 and TRBJ2-5; a possible D gene is TRBD1 (5 bases). The CDR3 totals 15 residues. Germline assignment: CDR1 SNHLY and CDR2 FYNNEI. V lost 0 bases and J lost 5, with 13 bases in between. The CDR3 here is CASSEARGAGETQYF. The CDR3 bases are TGTGCCAGCAGTGAAGCCCGTGGGGCCGGGGAGACCCAGTACTTC.

The chain employs TRBV21-1 and TRBJ2-3; the table gives TRBD1 as D, unverified against the DNA. TRBV21-1 is a pseudogene. This CDR3 has 15 amino acids. As DNA, the CDR3 is TGTGCCAGCAGCAAATCGGCAGGATTCACAGATACGCAGTATTTT. It encodes CASSKSAGFTDTQYF.